This T cell receptor beta chain was identified in a study of T cells in Graves' hyperthyroidism and ophthalmopathy. Findings and limits, study-wide: A model of 13 V-J pairs discriminated ophthalmopathy from stable hyperthyroidism.

With respect to this clonotype: Its antigen is still unknown.

V lost 3 bases and J lost 1, with 9 bases in between. The CDR3 length is 14 residues. CDR1 and CDR2 (germline): ENHRY, SYGVKD. There were TCR beta CDR3 regions amplified from RNA transcripts. Carried out on the TCR CDR3, a first-round RT-PCR used the HTBI primer set. TCRdb reprocessed the multiplex PCR reads with MiXCR, giving one entry per CDR3 protein. The data show fewer than 650,000 distinct CDR3 sequences, roughly 14% seen once. This chain links TRBV10-3 with TRBJ2-5; D is ambiguous. Sequencing input: blood. The receptor was isolated from a young woman with Graves' hyperthyroidism that later progressed to Graves' ophthalmopathy. The CDR3 DNA is TGTGCCATCAGTGAATCGGACGGCCAAGAGACCCAGTACTTC. It specifies CAISESDGQETQYF.